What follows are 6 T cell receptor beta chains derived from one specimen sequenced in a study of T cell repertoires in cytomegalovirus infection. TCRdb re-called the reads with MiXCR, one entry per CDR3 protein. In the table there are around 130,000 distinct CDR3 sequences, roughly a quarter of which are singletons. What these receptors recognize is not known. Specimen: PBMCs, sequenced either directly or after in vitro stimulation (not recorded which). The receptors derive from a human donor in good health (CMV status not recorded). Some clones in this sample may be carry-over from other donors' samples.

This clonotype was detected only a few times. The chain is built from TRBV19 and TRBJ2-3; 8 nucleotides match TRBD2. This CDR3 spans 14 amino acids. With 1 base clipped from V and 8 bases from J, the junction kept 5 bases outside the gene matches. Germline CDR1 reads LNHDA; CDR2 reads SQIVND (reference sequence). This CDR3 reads CASSIGAGARTQYF. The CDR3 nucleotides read TGTGCCAGTAGTATAGGAGCGGGAGCCCGTACGCAGTATTTT. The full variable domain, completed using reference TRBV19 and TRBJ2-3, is DGGITQSPKYLFRKEGQNVTLSCEQNLNHDAMYWYRQDPGQGLRLIYYSQIVNDFQKGDIAEGYSVSREKKESFPLTVTSAQKNPTAFYLCASSIGAGARTQYFGPGTRLTVL.

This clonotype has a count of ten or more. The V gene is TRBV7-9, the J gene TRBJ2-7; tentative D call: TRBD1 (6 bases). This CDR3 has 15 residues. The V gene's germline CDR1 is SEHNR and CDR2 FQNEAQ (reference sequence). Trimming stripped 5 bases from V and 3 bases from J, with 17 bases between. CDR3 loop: CASSPPPAGDYEQYV. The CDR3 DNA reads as TGTGCCAGCAGCCCACCGCCGGCAGGGGACTACGAGCAGTACGTC.

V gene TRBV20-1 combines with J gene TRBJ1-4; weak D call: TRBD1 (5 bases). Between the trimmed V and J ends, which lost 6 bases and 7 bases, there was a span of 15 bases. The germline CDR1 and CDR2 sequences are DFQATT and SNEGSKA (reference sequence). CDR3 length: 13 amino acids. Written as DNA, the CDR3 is TGCAGTGCGGTAAAGGGGTCTAGTGAAAAACTGTTTTTT. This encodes CSAVKGSSEKLFF.

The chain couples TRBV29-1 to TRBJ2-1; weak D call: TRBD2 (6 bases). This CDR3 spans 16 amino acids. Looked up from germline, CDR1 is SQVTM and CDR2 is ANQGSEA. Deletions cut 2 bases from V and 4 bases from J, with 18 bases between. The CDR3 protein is CSVERRRALAYNEQFF. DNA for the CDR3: TGCAGCGTTGAACGCCGCCGGGCCCTAGCGTACAATGAGCAGTTCTTC.

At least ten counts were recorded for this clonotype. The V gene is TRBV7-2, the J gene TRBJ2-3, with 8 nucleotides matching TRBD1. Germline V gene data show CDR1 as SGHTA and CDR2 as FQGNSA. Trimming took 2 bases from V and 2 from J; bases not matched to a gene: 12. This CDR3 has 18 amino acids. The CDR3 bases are TGTGCCAGCAGCTTACGTCCCGGGACAGGATTCACCACAGATACGCAGTATTTT. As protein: CASSLRPGTGFTTDTQYF. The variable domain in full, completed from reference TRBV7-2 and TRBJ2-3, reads GAGVSQSPSNKVTEKGKDVELRCDPISGHTALYWYRQSLGQGLEFLIYFQGNSAPDKSGLPSDRFSAERTGGSVSTLTIQRTQQEDSAVYLCASSLRPGTGFTTDTQYFGPGTRLTVL.

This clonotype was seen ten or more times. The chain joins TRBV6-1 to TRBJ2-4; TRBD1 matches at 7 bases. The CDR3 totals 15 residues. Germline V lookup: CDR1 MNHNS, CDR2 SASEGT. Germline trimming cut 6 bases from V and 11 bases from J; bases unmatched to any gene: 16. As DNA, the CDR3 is TGTGCCAGCAGGGAGAGGGGACAGTTGGGAGCGGTTCAGTACTTC. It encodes CASRERGQLGAVQYF.